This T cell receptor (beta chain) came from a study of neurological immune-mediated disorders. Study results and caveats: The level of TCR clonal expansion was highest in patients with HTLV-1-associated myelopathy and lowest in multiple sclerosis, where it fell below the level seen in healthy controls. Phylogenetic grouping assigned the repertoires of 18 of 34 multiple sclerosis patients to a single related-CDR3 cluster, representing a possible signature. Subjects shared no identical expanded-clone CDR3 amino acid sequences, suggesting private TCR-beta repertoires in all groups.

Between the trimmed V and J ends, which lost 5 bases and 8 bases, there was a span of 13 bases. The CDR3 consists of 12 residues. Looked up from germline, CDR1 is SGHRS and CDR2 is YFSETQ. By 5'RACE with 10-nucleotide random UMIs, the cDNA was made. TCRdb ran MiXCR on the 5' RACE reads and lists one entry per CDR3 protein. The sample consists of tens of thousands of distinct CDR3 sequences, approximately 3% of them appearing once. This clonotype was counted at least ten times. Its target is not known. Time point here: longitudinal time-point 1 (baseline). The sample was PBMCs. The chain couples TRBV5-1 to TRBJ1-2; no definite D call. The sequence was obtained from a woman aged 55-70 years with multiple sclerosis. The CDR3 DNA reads TGCGCCAGCAGTGGCAGCGCCGACGGCTACACCTTC. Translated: CASSGSADGYTF.